These 6 T cell receptor beta chains share one sample of origin, sequenced in a study of T-cell memory formation after mild COVID-19 (dated by TCRdb to the early 2020s). Library method: 5' RACE. Sequencing was performed on an Illumina NovaSeq 6000. The public sequencing data were trimmed at Q25 with fastp and processed into clonotypes with MiXCR by TCRdb, which kept only in-frame beta chains. Every distinct CDR3 protein forms one entry, paired with its most common genes and DNA. The sample table contains about 150,000 distinct CDR3 sequences; only one count was recorded for roughly 28% of them. The ten largest clones capture 12% of the sample. Input material: PBMCs or a T cell subset sorted from them (not recorded which). The receptors originated from an adult woman who had mild COVID-19 (a few samples of this study predate the infection). The sample titles of this study are shuffled in the database, so cell type and time point are left out; the donor was told from shared clones.

This clonotype was observed a single time. This sequence joins TRBV20-1 and TRBJ1-5; no firm D call. CDR3 length: 12 residues. Trimming shortened V by 2 bases and J by 3 bases, and 5 bases separated the two germline ends. Per the germline V gene, CDR1 is DFQATT and CDR2 is SNEGSKA (reference sequence). CDR3 residues: CSARRNNQPQHF. For the CDR3, the DNA is TGCAGTGCTAGACGGAACAATCAGCCCCAGCATTTT.

This chain connects TRBV7-8 to TRBJ2-2; TRBD2 aligns across 7 bases. This CDR3 has 20 residues. The junction had 24 bases not matched to a gene; V was cut back by 7 bases and J by 4 bases. Germline V lookup: CDR1 SGHVS, CDR2 FQNEAQ. The CDR3 protein is CASKLGEQLAYERGTGELFF. The CDR3 DNA follows: TGTGCCAGCAAATTAGGAGAACAACTAGCGTATGAACGTGGCACCGGGGAGCTGTTTTTT.

V gene TRBV7-2 combines with J gene TRBJ1-4; D is undetermined. Germline-derived CDR1 and CDR2 are SGHTA and FQGNSA. V was clipped by 2 bases and J by 7 bases, with 17 bases between them. This CDR3 region has 16 residues. CDR3 amino acids: CASSLRVASESEKLFF. Written as DNA, the CDR3 is TGTGCCAGCAGCTTAAGGGTGGCGAGTGAAAGTGAAAAACTGTTTTTT.

J is TRBJ2-3 and V is TRBV6-4, with 10 bases fitting TRBD2. The CDR3 runs to 15 residues. The J segment lost 4 bases and the V segment lost 7 bases, leaving 8 bases of the junction unmatched. Germline-derived CDR1 and CDR2 are MRHNA and SNTAGT. The CDR3 is CASNKKREGPDTQYF. In DNA form, the CDR3 reads TGTGCCAGCAACAAAAAGCGGGAGGGCCCAGATACGCAGTATTTT.

This rearrangement joins TRBV7-3 to TRBJ2-5; tentatively, D is TRBD2 (5 bases). Germline assignment: CDR1 SGHTA and CDR2 FQGTGA. V was pared by 4 bases and J by 2 bases, with 11 bases between. The CDR3 contains 14 residues. The CDR3 here is CASSSTGWQETQYF. Here the CDR3 DNA reads TGTGCCAGCAGCTCTACGGGGTGGCAAGAGACCCAGTACTTC. Filled out from reference TRBV7-3 and TRBJ2-5, the complete variable domain reads GAGVSQTPSNKVTEKGKYVELRCDPISGHTALYWYRQSLGQGPEFLIYFQGTGAADDSGLPNDRFFAVRPEGSVSTLKIQRTERGDSAVYLCASSSTGWQETQYFGPGTRLLVL.

The CDR3 reads CAISRGRTGTDTQYF. The DNA for the CDR3 is TGTGCCATCTCGAGGGGACGGACGGGCACAGATACGCAGTATTTT. The chain uses TRBV24-1 and TRBJ2-3; D assignment may be TRBD1 or TRBD2 (5 bases each). Germline CDR1 reads KGHDR; CDR2 reads SFDVKD. Trimming took 11 bases from V and 1 from J, leaving 18 bases between them. This CDR3 is built from 15 residues.